The T cell receptor beta chain under discussion was sequenced for a study of blood T cell repertoires in COVID-19. About the research overall: The United States, Italy and Spain were the sources of the acute and convalescent COVID-19 samples. In each case, the material was cDNA or gDNA derived from T cells, B-cell-depleted T cells, or PBMCs.

Original processing methods: Reference gene primer amplification gave estimated nucleated cell counts. The data were produced by immunoSEQ multiplex PCR, yet TCRdb's version contains in-frame clones alone and is incomplete. The DNA was the basis for D and trimming; V, J and clone size are from that table. The sample consists of roughly 70,000 clones, roughly 90% of them appearing once. This CDR3 is 15 amino acids long. Germline-derived CDR1 and CDR2 are SNHLY and FYNNEI. V trimming: 4 bases; J trimming: 1 base; junction bases outside the gene matches: 3. Seattle cases were enrolled at active infection and followed longitudinally.

The material sequenced was peripheral blood. The sequence came from a man older than 75 with COVID-19, enrolled during active disease. The chain couples TRBV2 to TRBJ2-7; 11 bases are shared with TRBD1. CDR3 protein: CASSGDRGGSYEQYF. DNA of the CDR3: TGTGCCAGCAGTGGGGACAGGGGGGGATCCTACGAGCAGTACTTC.